This TCR beta chain derives from a study of blood T cell repertoires in COVID-19. Study in general: Acute and convalescent COVID-19 samples came from the United States, Italy and Spain. Sources were T cells, B-cell-depleted T cells, or PBMCs; the material itself was cDNA or gDNA.

Using immunoSEQ multiplex PCR, the repertoire was profiled, and TCRdb retains in-frame clones only, with some absent. The repertoire holds about 140,000 clones, with 88% as singletons. Input material: peripheral blood. This clonotype originated in a woman aged 55-70 years with acute or convalescent COVID-19.

The CDR3 DNA follows: TGTGCCAGCAGTTACTACGGGACAGTTGGAAACACCATATATTTT. This codes for CASSYYGTVGNTIYF. This chain uses TRBV6-6 with TRBJ1-3, with 7 nucleotides matching TRBD1. There are 15 residues in the CDR3. Losses at the gene ends were 1 base for V and 3 bases for J; bases not matched to a gene: 3. Per the germline V gene, CDR1 is MNHNY and CDR2 is SVGAGI (reference sequence).